The source of this TCR beta chain is a study of T cells expressing NK-cell markers. Study-level information: Seropositivity for HCMV was found in seven of the eight sequenced donors, with one seronegative. Study conclusions and caveats: Also leading the CD3+CD56-NKG2C+ fraction in several donors were these clonotypes.

The cDNA for TCR beta came from 5'RACE template switching with UMIs. TCRdb re-called the 5' RACE reads; one entry per CDR3 protein, DNA not given. The sample includes 500,000 to 600,000 distinct CDR3 sequences. CDR3 length equals 12 residues. Per the germline V gene, CDR1 is SGHVS and CDR2 is FNYEAQ. As to this clonotype: Antigen unknown.

The chain carries TRBV7-6 and TRBJ2-3; TCRdb proposes TRBD1, but this gene call is untestable without DNA. The origin of this receptor is a man aged 18 to 30 in good health. Specimen: blood T cells: a sorted CD56 or NKG2C T cell subset, CD4+ or CD8+ T cells, or bulk PBMC T cells (not recorded which). This CDR3 reads CASGAGTDTQYF. The variable domain in full, with the rest retrieved from reference TRBV7-6 and TRBJ2-3, is GAGVSQSPRYKVTKRGQDVALRCDPISGHVSLYWYRQALGQGPEFLTYFNYEAQQDKSGLPNDRFSAERPEGSISTLTIQRTEQRDSAMYRCASGAGTDTQYFGPGTRLTVL.